These 8 T cell receptor beta chains were sequenced from one sample in a study of blood T cell repertoires in COVID-19. Some clones are missing from TCRdb's copy, which holds only in-frame ones; the method was immunoSEQ multiplex PCR. The data contain hundreds of thousands of clones, about 90% of them singletons. Sequenced: peripheral blood. The receptor source for this set is a woman in her 30s with COVID-19, enrolled during active disease.

This chain connects TRBV5-1 to TRBJ2-6; D unresolved. Germline loops: CDR1 SGHRS, CDR2 YFSETQ. This CDR3 spans 17 amino acids. V lost 4 bases and J 2 bases, leaving 16 bases between the germline ends. The CDR3 sequence: CASSQIVGYTGANVLTF. The CDR3 DNA reads as TGCGCCAGCAGCCAAATAGTCGGGTACACTGGGGCCAACGTCCTGACTTTC.

The rearrangement links TRBV6-5 to TRBJ2-5; 7 positions agree with TRBD1. V lost 1 base and J lost 4; bases outside the gene matches: 3. The CDR3 has 14 amino acids. In germline, CDR1 is MNHEY, CDR2 SVGAGI. DNA of the CDR3: TGTGCCAGCAGTTACTACCGGACAGGAGAGACCCAGTACTTC. The encoded protein is CASSYYRTGETQYF.

The chain combines TRBV9 with TRBJ2-7; 12 nucleotides align to TRBD2. The CDR3 totals 14 residues. Trimming removed 8 bases from V and 7 bases from J; junction bases left unmatched: 10. The germline gives CDR1 SGDLS, CDR2 YYNGEE. DNA for the CDR3: TGTGCCAGACATCTAGCGGGAGGGCCGTATGAGCAGTACGTC. Its translation: CARHLAGGPYEQYV.

The chain combines TRBV6-5 with TRBJ1-4, with TRBD1 matching over 7 bases. V shed 4 bases, J shed 8 bases, and the junction held 10 bases outside the gene matches. The CDR3 contains 15 residues. Per the germline V gene, CDR1 is MNHEY and CDR2 is SVGAGI. CDR3 protein: CASSLLQGPGEKLFF. CDR3 in DNA: TGTGCCAGCAGTTTACTACAGGGGCCGGGGGAAAAACTGTTTTTT.

The rearrangement links TRBV18 to TRBJ1-2; unclear D gene. V gave up 2 bases and J gave up 2 bases, with 6 bases separating them. CDR3 length: 13 residues. Germline loops: CDR1 KGHSH, CDR2 LQKENI. CDR3 nucleotide sequence: TGTGCCAGCTCACCAACAGTAAACTATGGCTACACCTTC. Translated: CASSPTVNYGYTF.

The chain carries TRBV5-1 and TRBJ2-2; D not resolved. The ends were cut back, 7 bases at V and 3 bases at J, with 13 bases in the middle. This CDR3 is built from 14 residues. Germline CDR1 and CDR2: SGHRS and YFSETQ. This CDR3 is CASSARLDTGELFF. In DNA, the CDR3 is TGCGCCAGCTCGGCCAGGTTAGACACCGGGGAGCTGTTTTTT.

V gene TRBV2 combines with J gene TRBJ2-2; tentatively, D is TRBD2 (6 bases). The CDR3 has 14 residues. The germline V gene has CDR1 SNHLY and CDR2 FYNNEI. V shed 6 bases and J shed 3 bases, with 11 bases lying between them. In DNA, the CDR3 is TGTGCCAGCAGCGCCGAGCGGGACACCGGGGAGCTGTTTTTT. Translation: CASSAERDTGELFF.

CDR3 amino acids: CASSPGQGIVSTQYF. CDR3 DNA: TGTGCCAGCAGCCCTGGACAGGGGATCGTGTCTACGCAGTATTTT. The J gene is TRBJ2-3, the V gene TRBV7-2, with TRBD1 matching 9 bases. This CDR3 region has 15 residues. CDR1 is SGHTA and CDR2 is FQGNSA in the germline V gene. Trimming took 5 bases from V and 8 from J; bases not matched to a gene: 11.